These 3 T cell receptor beta chains were all obtained from the same sample, sequenced in a study of blood T cell repertoires in COVID-19. Libraries were prepared by immunoSEQ multiplex PCR; TCRdb keeps only in-frame clonotypes and omits some of them. The sample holds about 530,000 clones, 70% to 90% seen once. The source material was peripheral blood. The origin of the receptors is a woman aged 50 to 60 with COVID-19, enrolled during active disease.

This chain uses TRBV19 with TRBJ2-7, with 8 bases matching TRBD1. Germline CDR1 LNHDA, CDR2 SQIVND (reference sequence). The CDR3 sequence is 14 residues long. V was pared by 5 bases and J by 3 bases, with 6 bases of the junction left unmatched. CDR3 coding DNA: TGTGCCAGTAGTTTTACCGGGACAGGCTACGAGCAGTACTTC. It is translated as CASSFTGTGYEQYF.

The chain employs TRBV6-4 and TRBJ1-2; D unresolved. CDR3 length equals 12 residues. Germline CDR1 MRHNA, CDR2 SNTAGT. Trimming stripped 5 bases from V and 0 bases from J, with 4 bases between. CDR3 nucleotides: TGTGCCAGCAGTTCCTCTAACTATGGCTACACCTTC. Its protein is CASSSSNYGYTF.

The CDR3 DNA sequence: TGTGCCAGCAGTTTAAAGGCAGGGTATGGCTACACCTTC. This sequence encodes CASSLKAGYGYTF. This chain joins TRBV27 and TRBJ1-2, with D possibly matching TRBD1 (5 bases). V was clipped by 2 bases and J by 5 bases, with 9 bases between them. This CDR3 has 13 residues. CDR1 and CDR2 from the germline V gene are MNHEY and SMNVEV (reference sequence).